Presented here are 18 T cell receptor beta chains from one specimen sequenced in a study of cytomegalovirus exposure and HLA in healthy donors (dated by TCRdb to 2016 to 2017). Libraries were prepared through the immunoSEQ multiplex PCR assay. The multiplex PCR relied on a mix of 60 forward primers for TCR Vbeta segments and 13 reverse primers for TCR Jbeta segments. The clones in this table, taken by TCRdb from immuneACCESS, are in-frame only. Not every clone is retained; where verified, under half of the shortfall comes from an unresolved V gene, and the cause of the rest is unknown. The sample records about 160,000 clones, 70% to 85% of which are singletons. The ten largest account for 4.3% of the sample. Sequenced sample: PBMCs. These receptors were obtained from a man aged 35-49 years in good health and CMV-seronegative.

The chain has TRBV28 and TRBJ2-2; 7 bases are a match to TRBD1. The CDR3 is 14 residues long. The V and J ends lost 6 bases and 5 bases, in that order; junction bases with no gene match: 6. Per germline, CDR1 MDHEN and CDR2 SYDVKM. CDR3 in amino acids: CASSLGTVTGELFF. Here the CDR3 DNA reads TGTGCCAGCAGCCTTGGGACAGTTACCGGGGAGCTGTTTTTT.

The chain employs TRBV28 and TRBJ2-2; weak D call: TRBD1 (6 bases). The CDR3 runs 15 residues. V lost 6 bases, J lost 0 bases, and 11 bases lay in between. CDR1 is MDHEN and CDR2 is SYDVKM in the germline V gene. As DNA, the CDR3 is TGTGCCAGCAGCCTCGGACAGACGAACACCGGGGAGCTGTTTTTT. It specifies CASSLGQTNTGELFF.

This chain connects TRBV5-5 to TRBJ2-5; 10 nucleotides align to TRBD2. Germline lookup yields CDR1 SGHKS and CDR2 YYEKEE (reference sequence). After removal of 0 bases from V and 7 bases from J, the junction contained 6 bases not matched to a gene. This CDR3 has 15 residues. The CDR3 region has the DNA TGTGCCAGCAGCTTGGTTGTAGCGGGGGGTGGGACCCAGTACTTC. It is translated as CASSLVVAGGGTQYF.

The rearrangement joins TRBV7-9 to TRBJ2-1; no reliable D call. CDR1 and CDR2 (germline): SEHNR, FQNEAQ (reference sequence). The CDR3 sequence is 14 residues long. The germline V and J ends were trimmed by 7 bases and 1 base, with 11 bases remaining between them. The chain's CDR3 is CASNQFLSYNEQFF. The DNA of the CDR3 is TGTGCCAGCAACCAATTTCTATCCTACAATGAGCAGTTCTTC.

In this sample, this clone turned up once. The V gene is TRBV12-5, the J gene TRBJ2-7; D is undetermined. This CDR3 spans 12 amino acids. V was pared by 1 base and J by 6 bases, with 7 bases between. Per germline, CDR1 LGHNT and CDR2 FRNRAP. The DNA for the CDR3 is TGTGCTAGTGGTTTGGGGGCTGGCGAGCAGTACTTC. It encodes CASGLGAGEQYF.

This clone was seen a few times. J is TRBJ1-3 and V is TRBV19; 11 bases match TRBD1. CDR1 LNHDA and CDR2 SQIVND come from the germline V gene (reference sequence). The CDR3 extends over 16 amino acids. Losses at the gene ends were 4 bases for V and 1 base for J; bases not matched to a gene: 3. The CDR3 coding sequence is TGTGCCAGTAGTAACCGGGACAGGGGGTCTGGAAACACCATATATTTT. Translating it yields CASSNRDRGSGNTIYF.

J is TRBJ2-6 and V is TRBV10-2, with D unresolved. The CDR3 extends over 13 amino acids. The V gene lost 8 bases and the J gene lost 0 bases, with 5 bases spanning the gap. Germline V gene lookup returns CDR1 WSHSY and CDR2 SAAADI. CDR3 in amino acids: CASESSGANVLTF. The DNA for the CDR3 is TGCGCCAGCGAGAGCTCTGGGGCCAACGTCCTGACTTTC.

This clone was observed a few times. The chain joins TRBV11-2 to TRBJ1-2; TRBD1 agrees at 10 bases. CDR3 length: 16 amino acids. The V gene's germline CDR1 is SGHAT and CDR2 FQNNGV. J gave up 2 bases and V 5 bases, and 8 bases lay outside the gene matches. This chain's CDR3 is CASSHASGQGNYGYTF. The CDR3 bases are TGTGCCAGCAGCCACGCGTCGGGACAGGGGAACTATGGCTACACCTTC.

The J gene is TRBJ1-4, the V gene TRBV9; D unclear. CDR1 SGDLS and CDR2 YYNGEE come from the germline V gene. The CDR3 has 16 residues. The V and J ends lost 6 bases and 0 bases respectively, with 15 bases between them. Here the CDR3 DNA reads TGTGCCAGCAAGGAGGGTGCGGGCACAACTAATGAAAAACTGTTTTTT. Translation: CASKEGAGTTNEKLFF. The entire variable domain, with the rest obtained from reference TRBV9 and TRBJ1-4, is as follows: DSGVTQTPKHLITATGQRVTLRCSPRSGDLSVYWYQQSLDQGLQFLIQYYNGEERAKGNILERFSAQQFPDLHSELNLSSLELGDSALYFCASKEGAGTTNEKLFFGSGTQLSVL.

V usage is TRBV7-2 and J usage is TRBJ2-7; 11 positions match TRBD2. The trim removed 5 bases at V and 1 base at J, leaving 10 bases unmatched. CDR1 is SGHTA and CDR2 is FQGNSA in the germline V gene. The CDR3 is made up of 17 amino acids. CDR3 amino acids: CASSRKPGLADSYEQYF. The CDR3 region has the DNA TGTGCCAGCAGCCGAAAACCGGGACTAGCGGATTCCTACGAGCAGTACTTC.

This clone has a handful of counts. The V gene is TRBV9, the J gene TRBJ2-7; D remains ambiguous. Trimming stripped 2 bases from V and 2 bases from J, with 8 bases between. Germline-derived CDR1 and CDR2 are SGDLS and YYNGEE. CDR3 length: 13 residues. CDR3 loop: CASSVNAAYEQYF. The CDR3 DNA follows: TGTGCCAGCAGCGTGAACGCAGCCTACGAGCAGTACTTC. Combining the CDR3 with reference TRBV9 and TRBJ2-7 gives the whole variable domain DSGVTQTPKHLITATGQRVTLRCSPRSGDLSVYWYQQSLDQGLQFLIQYYNGEERAKGNILERFSAQQFPDLHSELNLSSLELGDSALYFCASSVNAAYEQYFGPGTRLTVT.

V usage is TRBV29-1 and J usage is TRBJ2-3, with D perhaps TRBD2 (5 bases). The CDR3 loop spans 13 amino acids. The ends were cut back, 4 bases at V and 5 bases at J, with 13 bases in the middle. CDR1 and CDR2 from the germline V gene are SQVTM and ANQGSEA. Written as DNA, the CDR3 is TGCAGCGTTGGCGGAGCGGTGGGAGATACGCAGTATTTT. Protein sequence: CSVGGAVGDTQYF.

The rearrangement links TRBV5-1 to TRBJ1-6; TRBD1 matches 9 bases. There are 15 residues in the CDR3. Germline loops: CDR1 SGHRS, CDR2 YFSETQ. The V gene end was trimmed by 4 bases and the J gene end by 8 bases; junction bases not matched to a gene: 7. DNA for the CDR3: TGCGCCAGCAGCCCGGGACAGGGAGCTTATTCACCCCTCCACTTT. It encodes CASSPGQGAYSPLHF.

The rearrangement links TRBV7-6 to TRBJ1-1; D is perhaps TRBD1 (5 bases). Trimming took off 4 bases at V and 7 bases at J, with 13 bases between the two ends. Germline V gene sequence: CDR1 SGHVS, CDR2 FNYEAQ. The CDR3 covers 13 residues. The CDR3 coding sequence is TGTGCCAGCAGCTCCTCGGGGGGGAGTGAAGCTTTCTTT. Its protein product is CASSSSGGSEAFF.

The gene calls are TRBV5-6 and TRBJ1-5, with D maybe TRBD1 (5 bases). The V gene lost 3 bases and the J gene lost 5 bases, with 15 bases spanning the gap. Germline assignment: CDR1 SGHDT and CDR2 YYEEEE. CDR3 size: 15 residues. The CDR3 sequence is CASSSGLFFDQPQHF. CDR3 bases: TGTGCCAGCAGCTCGGGACTGTTTTTTGATCAGCCCCAGCATTTT.

This chain connects TRBV5-4 to TRBJ2-1; tentatively, D is TRBD1 (6 bases). There are 14 residues in the CDR3. V was pared by 5 bases and J by 0 bases, with 9 bases between. From germline, CDR1 is SGHNT and CDR2 YYREEE (reference sequence). The DNA for the CDR3 is TGTGCCAGCAGGGACAGTAGCTCCTACAATGAGCAGTTCTTC. This gives the protein CASRDSSSYNEQFF. The full variable domain, with the rest looked up from reference TRBV5-4 and TRBJ2-1, is ETGVTQSPTHLIKTRGQQVTLRCSSQSGHNTVSWYQQALGQGPQFIFQYYREEENGRGNFPPRFSGLQFPNYSSELNVNALELDDSALYLCASRDSSSYNEQFFGPGTRLTVL.

The CDR3 protein is CASSLWSPLNYGYTF. As DNA, the CDR3 is TGTGCCAGCAGCTTATGGAGCCCGCTTAACTATGGCTACACCTTC. This sequence joins TRBV5-6 and TRBJ1-2; D is unclear. The germline V gene encodes CDR1 SGHDT and CDR2 YYEEEE. This CDR3 contains 15 residues. Trimming left V 2 bases short and J 1 base short, with 12 bases between.

This rearrangement joins TRBV13 to TRBJ1-4; 10 nucleotides line up with TRBD1. CDR1 is PRHDT and CDR2 is FYEKMQ in the germline V gene (reference sequence). Germline trimming cut 5 bases from V and 6 bases from J; bases unmatched to any gene: 18. This CDR3 comprises 19 residues. The CDR3 protein is CASSAPGTGARGGDEKLFF. The CDR3 DNA is TGTGCCAGCAGCGCCCCCGGGACAGGGGCGCGAGGCGGTGATGAAAAACTGTTTTTT.